This T cell receptor (beta chain) stems from a study of T cell changes during pregnancy in multiple sclerosis. CDR1 is LGHNT, CDR2 FRNRAP, per germline. This CDR3 comprises 15 residues. V shed 6 bases, J shed 1 base, and the junction held 7 bases outside the gene matches. Libraries were prepared by immunoSEQ multiplex PCR; TCRdb keeps only in-frame clonotypes and omits some of them. Of approximately 44,000 clones listed, around 89% were seen once; the top ten hold about 0.6%. The TCR comes from a female donor with multiple sclerosis, enrolled in a pregnancy study. The source was CD4+ T cells from peripheral blood mononuclear cells, collected in the first trimester of pregnancy. This chain uses TRBV12-5 with TRBJ1-1; 8 bases are a match to TRBD1. Written as DNA, the CDR3 is TGTGCTAGTGGCCTCGGACAGGGACGGAACACTGAAGCTTTCTTT. Protein: CASGLGQGRNTEAFF.